This TCR beta chain was sequenced in a study of Graves' ophthalmopathy and Graves' hyperthyroidism. RNA transcripts provided the template for amplifying TCR beta CDR3 regions. First-round RT-PCR used HTBI primers; second-round multiplex PCR followed. TCRdb fed the multiplex PCR reads into MiXCR, producing one record per CDR3 protein. This sample has some 47,000 distinct CDR3 sequences, with less than 65% found just once. The germline V and J ends were trimmed by 0 bases and 7 bases, with 5 bases remaining between them. The germline gives CDR1 SGHTS, CDR2 YDEGEE. The CDR3 extends over 11 amino acids. This TCR derives from an adult man with Graves' ophthalmopathy. Input material: peripheral blood. The chain uses TRBV5-8 and TRBJ2-7; no firm D call. CDR3 coding DNA: TGTGCCAGCAGCTTGGTGTCTGAGCAGTACTTC. Protein product: CASSLVSEQYF.